Each of the 25 T cell receptor beta chains below was sequenced from the same sample in a study of cytomegalovirus exposure and HLA in healthy donors. In the PCR, 60 Vbeta and 13 Jbeta primers were used. Produced via immunoSEQ multiplex PCR; TCRdb's table is partial and in-frame only. The data contain about 190,000 clones, roughly four fifths of them singletons. Source material: PBMCs. The source of these receptors is a woman aged 25-40 years in good health and CMV-seronegative.

The chain recombines TRBV4-1 with TRBJ1-6, with 8 positions matching TRBD1. Germline CDR1 MGHRA, CDR2 YSYEKL. With V trimmed by 3 bases and J by 10 bases, 8 bases remained unmatched. The CDR3 contains 15 residues. The CDR3 sequence: CASSHTGQGDSPLHF. CDR3 coding DNA: TGCGCCAGCAGCCATACAGGACAGGGAGACTCACCCCTCCACTTT.

This clone showed up just once. The chain employs TRBV30 and TRBJ2-1; D is unclear. V lost 6 bases and J lost 0, with 3 bases in between. The CDR3 loop spans 11 amino acids. The germline V gene encodes CDR1 GTSNPN and CDR2 SVGIG (reference sequence). As DNA, the CDR3 is TGTGCCTGCCGCTCCTACAATGAGCAGTTCTTC. Its protein is CACRSYNEQFF.

This rearrangement joins TRBV10-3 to TRBJ2-1; the match to TRBD1 covers 12 bases. The CDR3 is 15 residues long. Germline lookup yields CDR1 ENHRY and CDR2 SYGVKD. The junction had 6 bases not matched to a gene; V was cut back by 5 bases and J by 7 bases. The CDR3 loop is CAISQGQGARNEQFF. The CDR3 DNA reads as TGTGCCATCAGTCAGGGACAGGGGGCGAGGAATGAGCAGTTCTTC.

This clone was picked up one time. V gene TRBV7-9 combines with J gene TRBJ2-7; the D gene is possibly TRBD2 (6 bases). The CDR3 sequence is 13 residues long. CDR1 and CDR2 from the germline V gene are SEHNR and FQNEAQ (reference sequence). The V end lost 5 bases, the J end lost 2 bases, and 10 bases lay between the germline ends. CDR3 nucleotides: TGTGCCAGCAGCCAGGGACTCGCCTACGAGCAGTACTTC. This encodes CASSQGLAYEQYF.

This chain connects TRBV9 to TRBJ2-1, with 9 nucleotides matching TRBD2. Germline assignment: CDR1 SGDLS and CDR2 YYNGEE. The CDR3 runs to 16 residues. Trimming at V came to 2 bases and at J to 4 bases, leaving 7 bases not matched to a gene. The DNA of the CDR3 is TGTGCCAGCAGCGTGGGGACTAGCAGGACTTACAATGAGCAGTTCTTC. It encodes CASSVGTSRTYNEQFF.

In its sample, this clone was seen a few times. V gene TRBV6-5 combines with J gene TRBJ1-1; 7 bases agree with TRBD1. CDR3 length equals 14 residues. Germline V gene data show CDR1 as MNHEY and CDR2 as SVGAGI. Losses at the gene ends were 2 bases for V and 0 bases for J; bases not matched to a gene: 0. The CDR3 DNA reads TGTGCCAGCAGTTACGACAGGGTGAACACTGAAGCTTTCTTT. It translates to CASSYDRVNTEAFF.

This chain uses TRBV6-1 with TRBJ2-7, with no clear D. CDR1 and CDR2 from the germline V gene are MNHNS and SASEGT. The CDR3 runs to 14 residues. Between the trimmed V and J ends, which lost 1 base and 2 bases, there was a span of 9 bases. This CDR3 reads CASSEGYGTYEQYF. The CDR3 DNA is TGTGCCAGCAGTGAAGGGTACGGTACCTACGAGCAGTACTTC.

By share, this clone ranks as medium-sized (0.01 to 0.1%). V is TRBV7-8 and J is TRBJ2-7; TRBD2 might be the D (7 bases). Germline V lookup: CDR1 SGHVS, CDR2 FQNEAQ. The V and J ends lost 3 bases and 5 bases respectively, with 11 bases between them. This CDR3 comprises 13 residues. CDR3 in amino acids: CASSLSGGHEQYF. The CDR3 DNA is TGTGCCAGCAGCTTGTCCGGGGGGCACGAGCAGTACTTC.

The rearrangement links TRBV6-5 to TRBJ1-2, with D hard to call. Germline assignment: CDR1 MNHEY and CDR2 SVGAGI. V lost 7 bases, J lost 2 bases, and 11 bases lay in between. The CDR3 is 13 amino acids. CDR3 DNA sequence: TGTGCCAGCACACGCGGATTCAACTATGGCTACACCTTC. It specifies CASTRGFNYGYTF.

The chain has TRBV9 and TRBJ2-6; TRBD2 aligns across 13 bases. The V gene's germline CDR1 is SGDLS and CDR2 YYNGEE. With V trimmed by 5 bases and J by 1 base, 3 bases remained unmatched. The CDR3 spans 17 residues. This CDR3 reads CASRGLAGTSGANVLTF. CDR3 sequence (DNA): TGTGCCAGCAGGGGACTAGCGGGGACATCTGGGGCCAACGTCCTGACTTTC.

This sequence joins TRBV2 and TRBJ2-3; D is possibly TRBD2 (5 bases). The CDR3 totals 15 residues. Germline lookup yields CDR1 SNHLY and CDR2 FYNNEI. V lost 4 bases and J lost 3, with 14 bases in between. CDR3 DNA sequence: TGTGCCAGCAGTGGGGAGAGGTCTAAAACAGATACGCAGTATTTT. The encoded protein is CASSGERSKTDTQYF.

The V call is TRBV11-2, the J call TRBJ2-1; 10 nucleotides line up with TRBD2. The trim removed 7 bases at V and 2 bases at J, leaving 5 bases unmatched. The CDR3 sequence is 15 residues long. Per the germline V gene, CDR1 is SGHAT and CDR2 is FQNNGV. CDR3 sequence reads: CASNGAGGAYNEQFF. The CDR3 DNA is TGTGCCAGCAACGGAGCGGGAGGGGCCTACAATGAGCAGTTCTTC.

V usage is TRBV6-5 and J usage is TRBJ2-3, with a possible D match to TRBD1 (6 bases). Germline CDR1 MNHEY, CDR2 SVGAGI. The germline V and J ends were trimmed by 5 bases and 2 bases, with 11 bases remaining between them. The CDR3 loop spans 14 amino acids. The DNA of the CDR3 is TGTGCCAGCAGTCTGGGGGCCGACACAGATACGCAGTATTTT. Protein sequence: CASSLGADTDTQYF.

This clone showed up just once. The rearrangement joins TRBV19 to TRBJ2-1; 8 positions agree with TRBD1. The CDR3 is 16 amino acids. J gave up 0 bases and V 6 bases, and 7 bases lay outside the gene matches. The germline gives CDR1 LNHDA, CDR2 SQIVND (reference sequence). The CDR3 DNA reads as TGTGCCAGTAGGCCCGGACAGGGCAGCTCCTACAATGAGCAGTTCTTC. This sequence encodes CASRPGQGSSYNEQFF.

The rearrangement joins TRBV6-5 to TRBJ2-1; D may be TRBD2 (6 bases). The length of the CDR3 is 15 residues. Trimming stripped 1 base from V and 3 bases from J, with 10 bases between. Germline lookup yields CDR1 MNHEY and CDR2 SVGAGI. CDR3 sequence reads: CASSYLLGGYNEQFF. In DNA form, the CDR3 reads TGTGCCAGCAGTTACTTACTGGGGGGCTACAATGAGCAGTTCTTC.

This clone appeared a few times. The chain joins TRBV10-1 to TRBJ2-2, with a possible D match to TRBD2 (7 bases). Germline lookup yields CDR1 WNHNN and CDR2 SYGVQD (reference sequence). The CDR3 is 18 residues long. V lost 3 bases to trimming and J lost 6 bases, with 23 bases between them. Here the CDR3 reads CASSDGGGGMFYSGELFF. The CDR3 nucleotides are TGCGCCAGCAGTGATGGGGGGGGCGGGATGTTTTACTCCGGGGAGCTGTTTTTT.

The chain uses TRBV6-5 and TRBJ2-7, with a tentative D call TRBD1 (5 bases). Trimming stripped 6 bases from V and 5 bases from J, with 17 bases between. The CDR3 extends over 14 amino acids. The germline V gene has CDR1 MNHEY and CDR2 SVGAGI. CDR3: CASSEGVTANEQYF. DNA for the CDR3: TGTGCCAGCAGCGAAGGGGTGACGGCCAACGAGCAGTACTTC.

The rearrangement joins TRBV28 to TRBJ2-3; 11 nucleotides align to TRBD2. With 7 bases clipped from V and 4 bases from J, the junction kept 16 bases outside the gene matches. This CDR3 is built from 18 residues. From germline, CDR1 is MDHEN and CDR2 SYDVKM. CDR3 DNA sequence: TGTGCCAGCACCTACCACCCCGGGACTAGCGGCATCTCAGATACGCAGTATTTT. It is translated as CASTYHPGTSGISDTQYF.

Here the CDR3 reads CASSLLQYGYTF. The CDR3 coding sequence is TGTGCCAGCAGTTTACTACAGTATGGCTACACCTTC. The rearrangement uses TRBV28 and TRBJ1-2, with unresolved D. The germline V gene encodes CDR1 MDHEN and CDR2 SYDVKM. This CDR3 contains 12 residues. V was cut by 2 bases and J by 5 bases, with 6 bases left in between.

CDR3 DNA: TGTGCCTGGACTTGGGACAGCAGCTCTGGAAACACCATATATTTT. Residues: CAWTWDSSSGNTIYF. This chain joins TRBV30 and TRBJ1-3; TRBD1 matches 7 bases. The V gene end was trimmed by 4 bases and the J gene end by 0 bases; junction bases not matched to a gene: 6. Germline lookup yields CDR1 GTSNPN and CDR2 SVGIG (reference sequence). CDR3 size: 15 residues.

The genes are TRBV18 and TRBJ2-1; 7 bases line up with TRBD2. Germline CDR1 KGHSH, CDR2 LQKENI. The CDR3 spans 11 residues. The junction had 0 bases not matched to a gene; V was cut back by 3 bases and J by 10 bases. The CDR3 is CASSPGGEQFF. The CDR3 bases are TGTGCCAGCTCACCGGGGGGGGAGCAGTTCTTC.

The chain links TRBV7-9 to TRBJ2-7, with D unclear. Trimming took 5 bases from V and 0 from J, leaving 8 bases between them. The CDR3 contains 13 residues. Germline CDR1 SEHNR, CDR2 FQNEAQ (reference sequence). The chain's CDR3 is CASSPSLSYEQYF. As DNA, the CDR3 is TGTGCCAGCAGCCCCTCCCTCTCCTACGAGCAGTACTTC.

This clone was observed a handful of times. The rearrangement joins TRBV29-1 to TRBJ2-3; TRBD1 matches 9 bases. CDR3 length: 15 residues. Trimming at V came to 4 bases and at J to 2 bases, leaving 7 bases not matched to a gene. The germline V gene has CDR1 SQVTM and CDR2 ANQGSEA. CDR3 loop: CSVVRYRGPTDTQYF. The CDR3, as DNA: TGCAGCGTTGTCCGTTACAGGGGGCCCACAGATACGCAGTATTTT.

The V call is TRBV5-1, the J call TRBJ2-3; 7 nucleotides match TRBD1. The CDR3 sequence is 16 residues long. Germline lookup yields CDR1 SGHRS and CDR2 YFSETQ. V lost 4 bases, J lost 3 bases, and 11 bases stayed unmatched. CDR3 region: CASSIGTAFDTDTQYF. CDR3 DNA: TGCGCCAGCAGCATTGGGACAGCGTTCGATACAGATACGCAGTATTTT.

This clone appeared a few times. J is TRBJ2-5 and V is TRBV7-2; a weak D match, TRBD1 (7 bases). V was shortened by 0 bases and J by 2 bases, with 13 bases between the two germline ends. The CDR3 spans 16 residues. CDR1 is SGHTA, CDR2 FQGNSA, per germline. The CDR3 reads CASSLAGGQIQETQYF. The CDR3 DNA reads TGTGCCAGCAGCTTAGCCGGGGGACAGATTCAAGAGACCCAGTACTTC.